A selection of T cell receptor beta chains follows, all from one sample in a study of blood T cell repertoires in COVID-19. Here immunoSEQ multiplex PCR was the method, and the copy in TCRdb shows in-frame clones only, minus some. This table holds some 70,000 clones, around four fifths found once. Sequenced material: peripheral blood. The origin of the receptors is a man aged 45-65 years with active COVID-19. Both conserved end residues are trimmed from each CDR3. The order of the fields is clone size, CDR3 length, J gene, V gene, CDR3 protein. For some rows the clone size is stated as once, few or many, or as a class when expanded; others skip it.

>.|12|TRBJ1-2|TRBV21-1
ASSKRRGLYGYT
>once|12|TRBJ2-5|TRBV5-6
ASSFGGRGETQY
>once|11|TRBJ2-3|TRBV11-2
ASSLDLLATQY
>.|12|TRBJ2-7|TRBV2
ASSEQDRVHEQY
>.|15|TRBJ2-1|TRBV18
ASSPRAIAGGGNEQF
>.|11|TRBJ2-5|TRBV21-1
ASSKPQQETQY
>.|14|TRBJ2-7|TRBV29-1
SVKIGLAGGGYEQY
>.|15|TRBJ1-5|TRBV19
ASSIDLRTGGRQPQH
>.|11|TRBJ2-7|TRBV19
ASSLAGDNEQY
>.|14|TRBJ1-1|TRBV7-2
ASSLGGTVGNTEAF
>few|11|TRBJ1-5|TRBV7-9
ASSPGGMQPQH
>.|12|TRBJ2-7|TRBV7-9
ASSLASPPYEQY
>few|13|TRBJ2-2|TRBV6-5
ASRGRTGVAGELF
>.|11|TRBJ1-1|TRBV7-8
ASIIDSNTEAF
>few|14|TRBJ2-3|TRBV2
ASTKGTSGRTDTQY
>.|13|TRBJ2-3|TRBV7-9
ASSLHSPSTDTQY
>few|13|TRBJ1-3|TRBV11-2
ASSSEPSFGNTIY
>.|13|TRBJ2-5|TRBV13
ASSSRSTAAETQY
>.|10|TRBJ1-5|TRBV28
ASQVLNQPQH
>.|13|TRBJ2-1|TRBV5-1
ASSLVGSGGIEQF
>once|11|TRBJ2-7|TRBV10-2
ASSESGLFEQY
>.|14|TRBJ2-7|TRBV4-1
ASSQDRAAERDEQY
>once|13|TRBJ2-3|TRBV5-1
ASSPRTGGTDTQY
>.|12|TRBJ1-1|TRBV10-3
ASGTGDLNTEAF
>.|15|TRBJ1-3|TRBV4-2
ASSERQGLSSGNTIY
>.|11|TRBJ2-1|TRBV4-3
ASSRTQGSEQF
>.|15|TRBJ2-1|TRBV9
ASSVSLAGIPPDEQF
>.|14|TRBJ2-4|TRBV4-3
ASSQADRVAKNIQY
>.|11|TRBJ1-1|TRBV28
ASSPILNTEAF
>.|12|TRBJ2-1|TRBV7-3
ASGIGTSANEQF
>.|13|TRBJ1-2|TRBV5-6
ASSLRQPRTGGYT
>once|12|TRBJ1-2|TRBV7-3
ASSSSLAGGGYT
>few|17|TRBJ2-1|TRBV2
ASSEIGGTGGVSYNEQF
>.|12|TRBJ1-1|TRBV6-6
ASSYGGSDTEAF
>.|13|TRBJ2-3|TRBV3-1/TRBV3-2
ASSEGSGFTDTQY
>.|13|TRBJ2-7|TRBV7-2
ASSPPAAGGYEQY
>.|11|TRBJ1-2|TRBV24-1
ATSDGDSPLRT
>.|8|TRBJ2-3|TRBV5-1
ASPVDTQY
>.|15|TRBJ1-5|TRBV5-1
ASSLGGMAGHNQPQH
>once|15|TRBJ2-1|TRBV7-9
ASSPIVGQPSYNEQF
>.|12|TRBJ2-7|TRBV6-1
ASSERQGSYEQY
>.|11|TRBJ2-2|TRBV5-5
ASSGRAAGELF
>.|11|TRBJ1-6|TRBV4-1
ASSLQEGSPLH
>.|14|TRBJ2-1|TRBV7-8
ASSLAYSGRMPEQF
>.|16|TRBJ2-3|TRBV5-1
ASSLGDSKWGATDTQY
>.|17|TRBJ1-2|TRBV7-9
ASSPGQSIRGAASYGYT
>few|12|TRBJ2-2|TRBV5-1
ASSLAEYTGELF
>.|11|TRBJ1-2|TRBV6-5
ASSYFGTDGYT
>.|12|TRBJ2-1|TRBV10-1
ASSRTSGGGEQF
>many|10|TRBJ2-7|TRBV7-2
ASSLGAGYVY
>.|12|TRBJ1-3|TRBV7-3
ASSLSPSGNTIY
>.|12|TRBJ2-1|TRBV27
ASNGLAGGNEQF
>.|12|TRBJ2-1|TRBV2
ASRRLAGYNEQF
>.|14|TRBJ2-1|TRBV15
ATSRAGRGTYNEQF
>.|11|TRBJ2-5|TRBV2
ASSEIRGQGGD
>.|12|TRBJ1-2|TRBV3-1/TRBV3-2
ASSHRLSGYGYT
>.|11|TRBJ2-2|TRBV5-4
ASSPGGGRELF
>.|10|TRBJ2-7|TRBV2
ASRDLGDEQY
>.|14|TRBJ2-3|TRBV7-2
ASSPQGTSGVNTQY